These 9 T cell receptor beta chains were sequenced from one sample in a study of spatial heterogeneity in lung cancer. Indicated time point: sample taken at primary tumor resection. From the 5' RACE reads, TCRdb called clonotypes with MiXCR, one entry per CDR3 protein. The sample has 60,000 to 90,000 distinct CDR3 sequences, 8% seen once. This specimen was PBMCs, taken at surgery. Receptors were obtained from a male donor with early-stage non-small cell lung cancer.

This clonotype appeared many times. The J gene is TRBJ2-7, the V gene TRBV7-8, with TRBD1 matching 10 bases. The CDR3 loop spans 15 amino acids. Germline CDR1 reads SGHVS; CDR2 reads FQNEAQ. The V and J ends lost 3 bases and 3 bases, in that order; junction bases with no gene match: 5. CDR3 DNA: TGTGCCAGCAGCTTCGGGACAGGGGCCATCTACGAGCAGTACTTC. Its translation is CASSFGTGAIYEQYF.

The chain recombines TRBV7-3 with TRBJ1-6; D is uncertain. This CDR3 contains 13 residues. In germline, CDR1 is SGHTA, CDR2 FQGTGA. V was shortened by 2 bases and J by 6 bases, with 5 bases between the two germline ends. In DNA form, the CDR3 reads TGTGCCAGCAGCTTACCGCCTAATTCACCCCTCCACTTT. It translates to CASSLPPNSPLHF. The variable domain in full, with the rest retrieved from reference TRBV7-3 and TRBJ1-6, is GAGVSQTPSNKVTEKGKYVELRCDPISGHTALYWYRQSLGQGPEFLIYFQGTGAADDSGLPNDRFFAVRPEGSVSTLKIQRTERGDSAVYLCASSLPPNSPLHFGNGTRLTVT.

This clonotype was seen ten or more times. The gene calls are TRBV30 and TRBJ2-3; 7 nucleotides line up with TRBD1. The CDR3 is made up of 14 amino acids. Unmatched junction bases numbered 7, after V lost 3 bases and J lost 4 bases. Germline V gene sequence: CDR1 GTSNPN, CDR2 SVGIG (reference sequence). The CDR3 bases are TGTGCCTGGAGCCCCTTAGGGGGCGCAGATACGCAGTATTTT. Translation gives CAWSPLGGADTQYF.

This clonotype was picked up many times. The chain carries TRBV4-3 and TRBJ1-6; possibly TRBD1 for D (6 bases). The germline gives CDR1 LGHNA, CDR2 YSLEER. The CDR3 contains 15 residues. V was pared by 1 base and J by 10 bases, with 14 bases between. The CDR3 coding sequence is TGCGCCAGCAGCCAAGGGACAGCAGGCGAGTCACCCCTCCACTTT. Its translation is CASSQGTAGESPLHF.

This clonotype was counted at least ten times. This sequence joins TRBV24-1 and TRBJ1-5, with TRBD1 matching over 9 bases. V lost 3 bases to trimming and J lost 7 bases; unmatched junction nucleotides: 6. Germline V gives CDR1 KGHDR, CDR2 SFDVKD. This CDR3 region has 15 residues. DNA of the CDR3: TGTGCCACCAGTGATCTTGATACAGGGGGCCAGCCCCAGCATTTT. As protein: CATSDLDTGGQPQHF.

This clonotype was counted at least ten times. The chain recombines TRBV18 with TRBJ1-5; 8 positions match TRBD1. This CDR3 contains 17 residues. Losses at the gene ends were 2 bases for V and 5 bases for J; bases not matched to a gene: 11. Germline-derived CDR1 and CDR2 are KGHSH and LQKENI. Here the CDR3 DNA reads TGTGCCAGCTCACCATCCGGCGGTTCGACAGGGGATCAGCCCCAGCATTTT. It codes for CASSPSGGSTGDQPQHF.

A few counts support this clonotype. The chain carries TRBV6-2 or TRBV6-3 and TRBJ1-5; D unresolved. Trimming removed 0 bases from V and 3 bases from J, with 6 bases in between. The CDR3 covers 14 residues. Germline loops: CDR1 MNHEY, CDR2 SVGEGT. CDR3 in amino acids: CASSYSSLNQPQHF. The CDR3 nucleotides are TGTGCCAGCAGTTACTCGAGTCTCAATCAGCCCCAGCATTTT.

J is TRBJ1-1 and V is TRBV5-1; D gene uncertain. CDR3 size: 14 residues. Trimming left V 2 bases short and J 3 bases short, with 11 bases between. Per germline, CDR1 SGHRS and CDR2 YFSETQ. CDR3 sequence reads: CASSLYTADTEAFF. The CDR3 DNA follows: TGCGCCAGCAGCTTATACACGGCGGACACTGAAGCTTTCTTT.

Ten or more counts support this clonotype. The CDR3 DNA follows: TGCGCCAGCAGTCAAAACAGAGACTACGAGCAGTACTTC. Translated: CASSQNRDYEQYF. The chain carries TRBV23-1 and TRBJ2-7; no reliable D call. TRBV23-1 belongs to the ORF category, with a function that is uncertain. V lost 2 bases to trimming and J lost 3 bases, with 8 bases between them. The CDR3 length is 13 residues.